A selection of T cell receptor beta chains follows, all from one sample in a study of tumor-infiltrating lymphocytes in primary liver carcinoma. TCRdb processed the multiplex PCR reads anew with MiXCR; each CDR3 protein has one entry. Seen here are fewer than 350,000 distinct CDR3 sequences, roughly 61% observed once, and the top ten hold under 8%. The specimen sequenced was peripheral blood. All receptors derive from a man in his forties or fifties with primary liver carcinoma and hepatitis B virus infection. CDR3s include the opening cysteine and the closing phenylalanine or tryptophan. The D gene is left open where the match is weak. Only some rows state a clone size, as once, few, many or a class for expanded clones.

V,J,size,D,CDR3,DNA
TRBV6-5,TRBJ2-5,.,.,CASSPLVVQETQYF,TGTGCCAGCAGCCCCCTCGTAGTGCAAGAGACCCAGTACTTC
TRBV5-8,TRBJ1-1,few,TRBD1,CASSFTDRGFSTEAFF,TGTGCCAGCAGCTTTACGGACAGGGGGTTTAGCACTGAAGCTTTCTTT
TRBV13,TRBJ1-1,once,.,CASSHLEEIAEAFF,TGTGCCAGCAGCCACTTGGAGGAAATCGCTGAAGCTTTCTTT
TRBV12-3/TRBV12-4,TRBJ2-1,many,.,CASSPQVGGLNEQFF,TGTGCCAGCAGTCCCCAAGTGGGCGGCCTCAATGAGCAGTTCTTC
TRBV4-3,TRBJ1-4,.,.,CTSTQDGRDEKLFF,TGCACCAGCACCCAAGATGGGAGGGATGAAAAACTGTTTTTT
TRBV4-2,TRBJ2-1,many,.,CASSQEKWLGEQFF,TGTGCCAGCAGCCAGGAGAAATGGCTCGGTGAGCAGTTCTTC
TRBV5-5,TRBJ1-1,.,.,CASGRDGWGDTEAFF,TGTGCCAGCGGCAGAGACGGGTGGGGAGACACTGAAGCTTTCTTT
TRBV7-9,TRBJ1-1,.,.,CASSVVVNAEAFF,TGTGCCAGCAGCGTGGTGGTGAACGCTGAAGCTTTCTTT
TRBV7-9,TRBJ2-1,once,TRBD2,CASSYPKAGDYNEQFF,TGTGCCAGCAGCTACCCAAAAGCGGGAGATTACAATGAGCAGTTCTTC
TRBV29-1,TRBJ2-2,many,TRBD1,CSVRGQGGTGELFF,TGCAGCGTTAGGGGACAGGGCGGCACCGGGGAGCTGTTTTTT
TRBV28,TRBJ1-6,.,.,CASSLRQTHSPLHF,TGTGCCAGCAGTTTGCGGCAGACTCATTCACCCCTCCACTTT
TRBV9,TRBJ2-7,.,.,CASSVVGSSYEQYF,TGTGCCAGCAGCGTAGTGGGCAGCTCCTACGAGCAGTACTTC
TRBV4-2,TRBJ2-5,many,TRBD2,CASSQDELAGETQYF,TGTGCCAGCAGCCAAGATGAACTAGCGGGAGAGACCCAGTACTTC
TRBV11-2,TRBJ1-2,.,.,CASSKHEDLHGYTF,TGTGCCAGCAGCAAACATGAAGACCTCCATGGCTACACCTTC
TRBV29-1,TRBJ2-7,many,.,CSVKKDTYEQYF,TGCAGCGTTAAAAAGGACACCTACGAGCAGTACTTC
TRBV6-5,TRBJ2-7,.,.,CASSCTASDVYEQYF,TGTGCCAGCAGTTGCACGGCTAGCGATGTCTACGAGCAGTACTTC
TRBV20-1,TRBJ2-7,.,.,CSARVGQDNEQYF,TGCAGTGCTAGAGTAGGGCAGGACAACGAGCAGTACTTC
TRBV10-1,TRBJ2-1,.,.,CASSEILAVHNEQFF,TGCGCCAGCAGTGAGATTCTAGCAGTTCACAATGAGCAGTTCTTC
TRBV28,TRBJ1-1,few,.,CASASKGSTEAFF,TGTGCCAGCGCTTCGAAGGGGAGCACTGAAGCTTTCTTT
TRBV12-3/TRBV12-4,TRBJ2-3,.,TRBD2,CASSLGLAGDPSTDTQYF,TGTGCCAGCAGTTTGGGACTAGCGGGAGACCCTAGCACAGATACGCAGTATTTT
TRBV11-2,TRBJ2-5,.,TRBD2,CASSLRGVYQETEYF,TGTGCCAGCAGCTTACGGGGGGTGTACCAAGAGACCGAGTACTTC
TRBV13,TRBJ2-2,.,TRBD2,CASSPGLAGENTGELFF,TGTGCCAGCAGCCCGGGACTAGCGGGAGAGAACACCGGGGAGCTGTTTTTT
TRBV7-9,TRBJ1-2,few,TRBD1,CASRPTGALDGYTF,TGTGCCAGCAGACCGACAGGGGCGTTAGATGGCTACACCTTC
TRBV7-9,TRBJ2-1,few,TRBD2,CASSLHAFGLAGGKDEQFF,TGTGCCAGCAGCTTGCACGCATTCGGACTAGCGGGAGGGAAGGATGAGCAGTTCTTC